This T cell receptor (beta chain) was profiled in a study of blood T cell repertoires in COVID-19. Study-wide context: Whether acute or convalescent, the COVID-19 samples came from the United States, Italy and Spain.

In the authors' workflow: Amplified reference gene primers provided the basis for estimating nucleated cell counts. Sequencing used immunoSEQ multiplex PCR; TCRdb keeps in-frame clones, though not all of them. D and trimming were read from the DNA, whereas the V and J calls and clone size are those reported in that table. The sample consists of 150,000 to 200,000 clones, about 86% of them appearing once. The receptor was isolated from a man in his fifties with active or convalescent COVID-19. Material: peripheral blood.

CDR3 sequence reads: CASSLGRRGRGYTEAFF. As DNA, the CDR3 is TGTGCCAGCAGCTTAGGTCGCAGGGGGCGCGGGTACACTGAAGCTTTCTTT. The chain is built from TRBV7-8 and TRBJ1-1; 8 bases are a match to TRBD1. Germline CDR1 is SGHVS and CDR2 is FQNEAQ. CDR3 length: 17 residues. V dropped 1 base and J dropped 3; count of bases not matched to a gene: 10.